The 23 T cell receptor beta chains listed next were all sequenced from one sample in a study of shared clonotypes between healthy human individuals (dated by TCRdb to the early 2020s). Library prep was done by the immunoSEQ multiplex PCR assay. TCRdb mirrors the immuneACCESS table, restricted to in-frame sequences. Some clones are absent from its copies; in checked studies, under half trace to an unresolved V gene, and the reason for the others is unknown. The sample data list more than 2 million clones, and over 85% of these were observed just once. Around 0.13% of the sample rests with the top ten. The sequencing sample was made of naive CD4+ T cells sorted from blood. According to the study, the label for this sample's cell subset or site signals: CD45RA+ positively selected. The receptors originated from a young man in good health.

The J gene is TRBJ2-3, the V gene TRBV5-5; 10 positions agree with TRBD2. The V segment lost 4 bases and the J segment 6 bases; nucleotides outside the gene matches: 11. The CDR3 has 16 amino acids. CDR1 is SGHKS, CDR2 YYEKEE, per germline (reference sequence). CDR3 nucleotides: TGTGCCAGCAGCCCGAAGACTAGCGGGCCAAGGGATACGCAGTATTTT. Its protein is CASSPKTSGPRDTQYF. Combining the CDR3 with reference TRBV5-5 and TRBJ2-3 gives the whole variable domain DAGVTQSPTHLIKTRGQQVTLRCSPISGHKSVSWYQQVLGQGPQFIFQYYEKEERGRGNFPDRFSARQFPNYSSELNVNALLLGDSALYLCASSPKTSGPRDTQYFGPGTRLTVL.

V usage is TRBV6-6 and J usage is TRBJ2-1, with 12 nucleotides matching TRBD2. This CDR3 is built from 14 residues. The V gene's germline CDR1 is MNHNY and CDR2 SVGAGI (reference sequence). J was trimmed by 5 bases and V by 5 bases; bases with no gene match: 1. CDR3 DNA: TGTGCCAGCAGTAGGACTAGCGGGAACAATGAGCAGTTCTTC. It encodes CASSRTSGNNEQFF.

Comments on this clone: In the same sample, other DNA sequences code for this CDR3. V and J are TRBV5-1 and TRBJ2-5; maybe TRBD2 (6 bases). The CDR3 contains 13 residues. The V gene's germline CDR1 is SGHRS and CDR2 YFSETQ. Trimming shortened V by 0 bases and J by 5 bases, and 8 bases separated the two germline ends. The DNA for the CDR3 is TGCGCCAGCAGCTTGGGCGGGGTGGAGACCCAGTACTTC. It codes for CASSLGGVETQYF.

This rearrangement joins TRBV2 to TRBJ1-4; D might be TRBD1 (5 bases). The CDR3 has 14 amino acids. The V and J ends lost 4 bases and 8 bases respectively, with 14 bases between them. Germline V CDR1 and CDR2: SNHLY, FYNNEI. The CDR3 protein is CASSAGRVGEKLFF. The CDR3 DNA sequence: TGTGCCAGCAGTGCAGGGAGGGTGGGGGAAAAACTGTTTTTT. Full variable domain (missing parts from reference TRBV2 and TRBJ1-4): EPEVTQTPSHQVTQMGQEVILRCVPISNHLYFYWYRQILGQKVEFLVSFYNNEISEKSEIFDDQFSVERPDGSNFTLKIRSTKLEDSAMYFCASSAGRVGEKLFFGSGTQLSVL.

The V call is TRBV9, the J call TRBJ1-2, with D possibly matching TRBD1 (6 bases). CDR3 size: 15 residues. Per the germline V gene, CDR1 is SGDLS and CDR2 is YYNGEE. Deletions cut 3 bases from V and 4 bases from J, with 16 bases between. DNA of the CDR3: TGTGCCAGCAGCGCGCACGGGACATCGGGCTATGGCTACACCTTC. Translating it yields CASSAHGTSGYGYTF.

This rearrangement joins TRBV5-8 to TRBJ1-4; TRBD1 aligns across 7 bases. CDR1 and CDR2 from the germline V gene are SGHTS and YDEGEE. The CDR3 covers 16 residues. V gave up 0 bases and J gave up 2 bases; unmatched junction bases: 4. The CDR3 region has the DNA TGTGCCAGCAGCTTGGGACAGGGAGAGACTAATGAAAAACTGTTTTTT. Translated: CASSLGQGETNEKLFF.

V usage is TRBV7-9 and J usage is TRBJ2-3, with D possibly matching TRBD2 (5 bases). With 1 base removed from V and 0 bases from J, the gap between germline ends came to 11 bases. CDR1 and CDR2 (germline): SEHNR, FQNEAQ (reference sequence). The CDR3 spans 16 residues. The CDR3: CASSLVRGPSTDTQYF. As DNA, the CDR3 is TGTGCCAGCAGCTTAGTTAGAGGGCCTAGCACAGATACGCAGTATTTT.

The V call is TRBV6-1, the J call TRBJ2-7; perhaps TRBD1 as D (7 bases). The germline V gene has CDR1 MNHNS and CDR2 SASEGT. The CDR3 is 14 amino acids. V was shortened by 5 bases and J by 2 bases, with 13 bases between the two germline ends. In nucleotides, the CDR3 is TGTGCCAGCAGTTTGCGGGACAGAGCCTACGAGCAGTACTTC. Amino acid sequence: CASSLRDRAYEQYF.

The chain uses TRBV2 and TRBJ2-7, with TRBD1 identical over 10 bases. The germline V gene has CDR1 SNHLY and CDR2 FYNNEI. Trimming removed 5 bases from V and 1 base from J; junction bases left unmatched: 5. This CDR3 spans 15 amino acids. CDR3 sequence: CASSNGQGGSYEQYF. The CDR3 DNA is TGTGCCAGCAGTAACGGACAGGGGGGGTCCTACGAGCAGTACTTC.

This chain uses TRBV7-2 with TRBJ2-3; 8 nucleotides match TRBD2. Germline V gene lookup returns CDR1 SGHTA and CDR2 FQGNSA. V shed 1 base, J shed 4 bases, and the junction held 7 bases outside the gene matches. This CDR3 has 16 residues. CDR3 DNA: TGTGCCAGCAGCTTAGGGGTAGCGGGACGTCCAGATACGCAGTATTTT. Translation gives CASSLGVAGRPDTQYF.

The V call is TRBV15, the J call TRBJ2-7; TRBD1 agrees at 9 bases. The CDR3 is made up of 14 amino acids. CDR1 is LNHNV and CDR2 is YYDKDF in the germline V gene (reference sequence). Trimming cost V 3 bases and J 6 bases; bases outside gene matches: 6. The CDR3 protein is CATSRKGQGAEQYF. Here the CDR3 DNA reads TGTGCCACCAGCAGGAAGGGACAGGGTGCCGAGCAGTACTTC. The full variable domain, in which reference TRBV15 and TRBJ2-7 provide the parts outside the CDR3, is DAMVIQNPRYQVTQFGKPVTLSCSQTLNHNVMYWYQQKSSQAPKLLFHYYDKDFNNEADTPDNFQSRRPNTSFCFLDIRSPGLGDTAMYLCATSRKGQGAEQYFGPGTRLTVT.

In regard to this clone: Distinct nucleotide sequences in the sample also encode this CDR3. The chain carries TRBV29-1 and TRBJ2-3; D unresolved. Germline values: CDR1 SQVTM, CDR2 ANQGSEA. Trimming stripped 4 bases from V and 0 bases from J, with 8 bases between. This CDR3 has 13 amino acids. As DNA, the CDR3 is TGCAGCGTTGGTGGCCGAAGCACAGATACGCAGTATTTT. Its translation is CSVGGRSTDTQYF.

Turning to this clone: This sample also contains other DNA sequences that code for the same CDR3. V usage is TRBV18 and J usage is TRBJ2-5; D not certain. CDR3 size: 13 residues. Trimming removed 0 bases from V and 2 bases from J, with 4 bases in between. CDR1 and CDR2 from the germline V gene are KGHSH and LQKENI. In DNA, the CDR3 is TGTGCCAGCTCACCACCTTCACAAGAGACCCAGTACTTC. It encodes CASSPPSQETQYF.

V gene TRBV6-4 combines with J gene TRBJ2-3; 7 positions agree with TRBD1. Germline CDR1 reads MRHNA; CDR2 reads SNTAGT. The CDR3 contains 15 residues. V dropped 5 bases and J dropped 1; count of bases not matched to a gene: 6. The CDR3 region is CASSPDRRGTDTQYF. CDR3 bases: TGTGCCAGCAGTCCGGACAGGCGCGGCACAGATACGCAGTATTTT.

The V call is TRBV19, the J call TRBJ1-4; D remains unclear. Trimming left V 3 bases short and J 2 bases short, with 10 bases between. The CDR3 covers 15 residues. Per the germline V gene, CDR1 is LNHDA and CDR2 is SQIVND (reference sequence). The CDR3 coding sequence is TGTGCCAGTAGTATCCGGGTGGCCACTAATGAAAAACTGTTTTTT. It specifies CASSIRVATNEKLFF.

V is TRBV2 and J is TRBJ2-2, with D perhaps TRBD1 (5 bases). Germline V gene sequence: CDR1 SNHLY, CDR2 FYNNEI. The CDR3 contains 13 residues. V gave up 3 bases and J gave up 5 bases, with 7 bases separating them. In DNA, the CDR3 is TGTGCCAGCAGTGAGACAGCAACCGGGGAGCTGTTTTTT. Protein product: CASSETATGELFF.

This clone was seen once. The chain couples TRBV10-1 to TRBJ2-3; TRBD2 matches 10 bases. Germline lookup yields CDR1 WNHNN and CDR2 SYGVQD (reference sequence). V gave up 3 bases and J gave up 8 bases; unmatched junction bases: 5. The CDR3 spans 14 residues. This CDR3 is CASSESGGAGTQYF. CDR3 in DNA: TGCGCCAGCAGTGAAAGCGGGGGGGCCGGTACGCAGTATTTT.

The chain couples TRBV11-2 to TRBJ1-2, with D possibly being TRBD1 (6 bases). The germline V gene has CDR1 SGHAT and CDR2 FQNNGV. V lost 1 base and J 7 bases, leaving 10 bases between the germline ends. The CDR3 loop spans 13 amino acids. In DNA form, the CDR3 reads TGTGCCAGCAGCTTAGGCGGGGGCTCTGGCTACACCTTC. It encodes CASSLGGGSGYTF.

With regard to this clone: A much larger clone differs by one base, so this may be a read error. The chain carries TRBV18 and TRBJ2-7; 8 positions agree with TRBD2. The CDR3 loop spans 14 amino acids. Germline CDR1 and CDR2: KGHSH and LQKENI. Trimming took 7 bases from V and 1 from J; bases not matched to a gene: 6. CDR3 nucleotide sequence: TGTGCCAGCTTGCCGGGACTAGAGTCCTACGAGCAGTACTTC. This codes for CASLPGLESYEQYF.

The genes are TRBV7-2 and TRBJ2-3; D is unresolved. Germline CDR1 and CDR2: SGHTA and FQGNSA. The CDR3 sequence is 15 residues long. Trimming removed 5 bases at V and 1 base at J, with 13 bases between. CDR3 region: CASSIVGMGTDTQYF. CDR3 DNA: TGTGCCAGCAGCATAGTGGGGATGGGCACAGATACGCAGTATTTT.

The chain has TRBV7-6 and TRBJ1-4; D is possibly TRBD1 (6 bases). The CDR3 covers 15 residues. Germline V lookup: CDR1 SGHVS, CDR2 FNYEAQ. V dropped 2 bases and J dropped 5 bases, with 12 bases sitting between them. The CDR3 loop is CASSLRGFGNEKLFF. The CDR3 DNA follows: TGTGCCAGCAGCTTAAGGGGGTTCGGAAATGAAAAACTGTTTTTT.

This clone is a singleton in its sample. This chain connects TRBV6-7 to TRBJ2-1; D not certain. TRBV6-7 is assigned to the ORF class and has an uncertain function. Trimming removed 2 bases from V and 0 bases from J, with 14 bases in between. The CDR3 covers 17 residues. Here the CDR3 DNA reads TGTGCCAGCAGTTACCCCCAGGTCCGGTCCTCCTACAATGAGCAGTTCTTC. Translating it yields CASSYPQVRSSYNEQFF.

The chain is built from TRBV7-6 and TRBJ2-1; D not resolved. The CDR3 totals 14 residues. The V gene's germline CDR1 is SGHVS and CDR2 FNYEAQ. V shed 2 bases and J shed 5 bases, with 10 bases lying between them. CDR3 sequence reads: CASSLLLYDNEQFF. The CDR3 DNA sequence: TGTGCCAGCAGCTTACTATTGTACGACAATGAGCAGTTCTTC.